The sequence of this T cell receptor (beta chain) was determined in a study of T cells in localized non-small cell lung cancer. Repertoires were generated with immunoSEQ multiplex PCR, while TCRdb's copy carries only in-frame clones and drops some. This sample has some 6,000 clones; 40% to 45% occur once, and the top ten carry more than 9%. This CDR3 is built from 14 residues. Trimming removed 0 bases from V and 5 bases from J, with 11 bases in between. The germline gives CDR1 SGDLS, CDR2 YYNGEE. The source is a woman aged 35-75 years with stage II squamous cell lung carcinoma. The rearrangement uses TRBV9 and TRBJ1-1; no clear D gene. Sequenced material: lung tumor tissue, taken before any cancer treatment. The CDR3 spells CASSVGAEGTEAFF. CDR3 nucleotides: TGTGCCAGCAGCGTAGGGGCGGAGGGAACTGAAGCTTTCTTT. Drawing the rest from reference TRBV9 and TRBJ1-1, the complete variable domain is DSGVTQTPKHLITATGQRVTLRCSPRSGDLSVYWYQQSLDQGLQFLIQYYNGEERAKGNILERFSAQQFPDLHSELNLSSLELGDSALYFCASSVGAEGTEAFFGQGTRLTVV.